The 17 T cell receptor beta chains in this list originate from one sample, sequenced in a study of glioma-infiltrating T cells. Amplification of TCR alpha and beta CDR3 regions from RNA used iRepertoire nested multiplex PCR. TCRdb re-analysed the multiplex PCR reads in MiXCR, keeping a single row per CDR3 protein. The sample yields fewer than 500,000 distinct CDR3 sequences, around 38% seen once. Sequencing was carried out using glioma tissue, nonneoplastic brain tissue, or PBMCs (not recorded which). The receptors were sampled from a human donor with low-grade glioma or glioblastoma, undergoing nonglioma brain surgery, or in good health (not recorded which).

V is TRBV28 and J is TRBJ2-1; D is perhaps TRBD2 (6 bases). The CDR3 has 14 residues. Germline lookup yields CDR1 MDHEN and CDR2 SYDVKM. The ends were cut back, 4 bases at V and 7 bases at J, with 14 bases in the middle. The CDR3 nucleotides read TGTGCCAGCAGTTCTGACGGGAGCCTAAATGAGCAGTTCTTC. It is translated as CASSSDGSLNEQFF. Complete variable domain (other parts from reference TRBV28 and TRBJ2-1): DVKVTQSSRYLVKRTGEKVFLECVQDMDHENMFWYRQDPGLGLRLIYFSYDVKMKEKGDIPEGYSVSREKKERFSLILESASTNQTSMYLCASSSDGSLNEQFFGPGTRLTVL.

There are a few counts of this clonotype. The V and J genes are TRBV20-1 and TRBJ2-5; TRBD1 might be the D (6 bases). The germline V gene has CDR1 DFQATT and CDR2 SNEGSKA (reference sequence). V shed 0 bases and J shed 5 bases, with 16 bases lying between them. The CDR3 spans 15 residues. As DNA, the CDR3 is TGCAGTGCTAGAGATCTCTACAGGGATGTGGAGACCCAGTACTTC. It translates to CSARDLYRDVETQYF.

This clonotype has ten or more counts. The V and J genes are TRBV7-2 and TRBJ2-3; 14 positions match TRBD2. Trimming removed 5 bases from V and 4 bases from J; junction bases left unmatched: 5. CDR1 is SGHTA and CDR2 is FQGNSA in the germline V gene. The CDR3 has 16 amino acids. CDR3 in amino acids: CASSAGLAGGADTQYF. The DNA of the CDR3 is TGTGCCAGCAGCGCTGGACTAGCGGGAGGAGCAGATACGCAGTATTTT.

Comment on this clonotype: A read error may be the cause here, since a much bigger clone is one base away. V gene TRBV28 combines with J gene TRBJ1-5; the D gene is possibly TRBD1 (6 bases). Per germline, CDR1 MDHEN and CDR2 SYDVKM. The CDR3 runs 16 residues. DNA for the CDR3: TGTGCCAGCAGTCTACAGGGTCTATATAGCAATAAGCCCCAGCATTTT. It encodes CASSLQGLYSNKPQHF.

This clonotype came up many times. The chain couples TRBV27 to TRBJ2-3; D tentatively reads TRBD1 or TRBD2 (5 bases each). Between the trimmed V and J ends, which lost 6 bases and 5 bases, there was a span of 18 bases. The CDR3 is made up of 15 amino acids. CDR1 and CDR2 from the germline V gene are MNHEY and SMNVEV (reference sequence). CDR3 sequence: CASRRGEGALDTQYF. The CDR3 coding sequence is TGTGCCAGCAGAAGGGGAGAGGGAGCCCTAGATACGCAGTATTTT.

The V call is TRBV29-1, the J call TRBJ2-7, with TRBD1 matching 9 bases. The junction had 12 bases not matched to a gene; V was cut back by 4 bases and J by 5 bases. The germline V gene has CDR1 SQVTM and CDR2 ANQGSEA. The CDR3 covers 15 residues. CDR3 in DNA: TGCAGCGTTGGGGGACAGGGCTATTGGTCGGACGAGCAGTACTTC. This encodes CSVGGQGYWSDEQYF.

This clonotype was picked up many times. The junction differs from germline at one of its ends, possibly a read error. The gene calls are TRBV6-2 or TRBV6-3 and TRBJ2-7; 10 bases agree with TRBD1. This CDR3 comprises 15 residues. CDR1 is MNHEY, CDR2 SVGEGT, per germline. The CDR3 DNA follows: TGTGCCAGCAGTTACGGGACAGGGGCCTCCCACGAGCAGTACTTC. Translating gives CASSYGTGASHEQYF.

This clonotype was picked up a small number of times. The V gene is TRBV4-1, the J gene TRBJ2-7; 7 nucleotides agree with TRBD1. Germline V lookup: CDR1 MGHRA, CDR2 YSYEKL. The CDR3 length is 13 residues. The V segment lost 7 bases and the J segment 4 bases; nucleotides outside the gene matches: 7. The CDR3 region is CASTRDSWYEQYF. The DNA of the CDR3 is TGCGCCAGCACCCGGGACAGTTGGTACGAGCAGTACTTC.

V usage is TRBV24-1 and J usage is TRBJ2-5, with D maybe TRBD1 (5 bases). The DNA matches TRBJ2-7 better at its end, which makes the J call doubtful. The length of the CDR3 is 13 residues. Germline V gives CDR1 KGHDR, CDR2 SFDVKD. CDR3 loop: CATSAPGLHEQYF. CDR3 DNA sequence: TGTGCCACCAGTGCCCCAGGGCTCCACGAGCAGTACTTC.

The chain couples TRBV20-1 to TRBJ2-3, with D maybe TRBD2 (7 bases). The V gene lost 5 bases and the J gene lost 6 bases, with 24 bases spanning the gap. The CDR3 has 16 amino acids. Looked up from germline, CDR1 is DFQATT and CDR2 is SNEGSKA (reference sequence). The chain's CDR3 is CSAAGEGGGPWDTQYF. In DNA form, the CDR3 reads TGCAGTGCTGCCGGCGAGGGGGGAGGGCCATGGGATACGCAGTATTTT.

This clonotype was picked up many times. The chain couples TRBV25-1 to TRBJ2-2; 9 bases agree with TRBD1. The CDR3 extends over 16 amino acids. J lost 2 bases, V lost 5 bases, and 6 bases had no gene match. The germline V gene encodes CDR1 MGHDK and CDR2 SYGVNS. CDR3 sequence: CASSHPGQGNTGELFF. The DNA for the CDR3 is TGTGCCAGCAGTCACCCGGGACAGGGAAACACCGGGGAGCTGTTTTTT.

This clonotype was picked up many times. The genes are TRBV27 and TRBJ1-1; no firm D call. V lost 0 bases and J lost 5, with 10 bases in between. This CDR3 contains 14 residues. Germline V gene sequence: CDR1 MNHEY, CDR2 SMNVEV (reference sequence). CDR3 residues: CASSLSGTRTEAFF. The DNA for the CDR3 is TGTGCCAGCAGTTTATCTGGTACAAGGACTGAAGCTTTCTTT.

This clonotype was detected a few times. The V gene is TRBV6-1, the J gene TRBJ2-3; no reliable D call. Looked up from germline, CDR1 is MNHNS and CDR2 is SASEGT. The CDR3 sequence is 16 residues long. V shed 8 bases and J shed 0 bases, with 18 bases lying between them. The CDR3 loop is CASASSSWASTDTQYF. The CDR3 nucleotides read TGTGCCAGCGCGTCGTCCTCCTGGGCCAGCACAGATACGCAGTATTTT.

The sample holds many counts of this clonotype. The chain couples TRBV6-2 or TRBV6-3 to TRBJ2-7; a possible D gene is TRBD1 (5 bases). Germline values: CDR1 MNHEY, CDR2 SVGEGT. The CDR3 extends over 14 amino acids. V was clipped by 7 bases and J by 0 bases, with 13 bases between them. This chain's CDR3 is CASTYVQGSYEQYF. The CDR3 DNA sequence: TGTGCCAGCACCTACGTCCAGGGCTCCTACGAGCAGTACTTC.

The chain joins TRBV29-1 to TRBJ1-1; TRBD1 matches at 7 bases. This CDR3 is 14 amino acids long. V lost 0 bases and J lost 1; bases outside the gene matches: 2. Germline CDR1 and CDR2: SQVTM and ANQGSEA. The CDR3 DNA reads as TGCAGCGTTGAAGACCGGGACAGGAACACTGAAGCTTTCTTT. As protein: CSVEDRDRNTEAFF.

In this sample, this clonotype turned up a few times. The chain carries TRBV7-2 and TRBJ2-5, with D perhaps matching TRBD1 or TRBD2 (5 bases each). The CDR3 contains 13 residues. With 0 bases removed from V and 4 bases from J, the gap between germline ends came to 6 bases. Germline V CDR1 and CDR2: SGHTA, FQGNSA. CDR3 sequence: CASSLAGGETQYF. Here the CDR3 DNA reads TGTGCCAGCAGCTTAGCTGGGGGAGAGACCCAGTACTTC.

There are a few counts of this clonotype. This sequence joins TRBV3-1 and TRBJ1-1; D is uncertain. Germline loops: CDR1 LGHDT, CDR2 YNNKEL (reference sequence). The CDR3 covers 14 residues. Trimming stripped 4 bases from V and 3 bases from J, with 12 bases between. The DNA for the CDR3 is TGTGCCAGCAGCCGTGGCGGTGGGGACACTGAAGCTTTCTTT. Translating it yields CASSRGGGDTEAFF.